Listed below are T cell receptor beta chains from one sample, sequenced in a study of T cell changes during pregnancy in multiple sclerosis. Produced via immunoSEQ multiplex PCR; TCRdb's table is partial and in-frame only. Here the sample spans 50,000 to 60,000 clones, more than 80% being singletons. Source: CD4+ T cells from peripheral blood mononuclear cells, taken in the first trimester of pregnancy. These receptors were taken from a female donor with multiple sclerosis, enrolled in a pregnancy study. The CDR3 runs from the conserved cysteine through the conserved F or W. The D gene is left open where the match is weak. Clone size is shown for a subset of rows, as once, few, many or a class of expanded clone.

>.|TRBD1|15|TRBJ2-3|TRBV5-4
TGTGCCAGCAGCTGGACAGGGCGCGGCACAGATACGCAGTATTTT
CASSWTGRGTDTQYF
>few|.|11|TRBJ2-1|TRBV7-9
TGTGCCAGCAGCTTGTTCGATGAGCAGTTCTTC
CASSLFDEQFF
>.|.|13|TRBJ2-5|TRBV11-2
TGTGCCAGCAGCTCGACAGGGAGGGAGACCCAGTACTTC
CASSSTGRETQYF
>.|.|15|TRBJ1-6|TRBV7-9
TGTGCCAGCAGCTTACCAGACACCAGCCATTCACCCCTCCACTTT
CASSLPDTSHSPLHF
>.|.|14|TRBJ1-1|TRBV9
TGTGCCAGCAGCCCAAGGGGGGGAAGCGCTGAAGCTTTCTTT
CASSPRGGSAEAFF
>.|TRBD1|14|TRBJ1-1|TRBV7-3
TGTGCCAGCAGCCTTCAGGGGGTGAACACTGAAGCTTTCTTT
CASSLQGVNTEAFF
>.|TRBD2|15|TRBJ2-1|TRBV27
TGTGCCAGCGGGGATAGCGGGAGGATTAGTAATGAGCAGTTCTTC
CASGDSGRISNEQFF
>once|TRBD2|15|TRBJ2-7|TRBV5-4
TGTGCCAGCAGCTCCCTCGGAGCGGGAACCTCCGAGCAGTACTTC
CASSSLGAGTSEQYF
>.|TRBD2|17|TRBJ2-3|TRBV4-2
TGTGCCAGCAGCCAAGAAGCTGAAGCGGGAGGGCCAGATACGCAGTATTTT
CASSQEAEAGGPDTQYF
>.|.|13|TRBJ2-3|TRBV6-5
TGTGCCAGCAGTCTAGGACTGTTAGATACGCAGTATTTT
CASSLGLLDTQYF
>.|TRBD2|16|TRBJ2-1|TRBV4-1
TGCGCCAGCAGCCAAGGTGAACGGGGGGGCCCGAATGAGCAGTTCTTC
CASSQGERGGPNEQFF
>.|.|16|TRBJ2-3|TRBV19
TGTGCCAGTAGTCCGAAAGCCCCCTTGGGCACAGATACGCAGTATTTT
CASSPKAPLGTDTQYF
>.|.|14|TRBJ1-1|TRBV10-3
TGTGCCATCAGTGGTACAGGGTTTAGAACTGAAGCTTTCTTT
CAISGTGFRTEAFF
>.|.|16|TRBJ1-6|TRBV7-6
TGTGCCAGCAGCCGACAGCATCTGGGCCTTAATTCACCCCTCCACTTT
CASSRQHLGLNSPLHF
>.|.|13|TRBJ1-1|TRBV9
TGTGCCAGCAGCCTTAAAGAAGCCAATGAAGCTTTCTTT
CASSLKEANEAFF
>once|TRBD1|19|TRBJ2-7|TRBV4-1
TGCGCCAGCAGCCAAGTTATCGGGACAGGGAGGGCTTGGGCGAACGAGCAGTACTTC
CASSQVIGTGRAWANEQYF
>once|.|11|TRBJ2-1|TRBV27
TGTGCCAGCACTCCCCCGTATGAGCAGTTCTTC
CASTPPYEQFF
>.|.|15|TRBJ2-7|TRBV5-3
TGTGCCAGAAGCTTGGTAGCCCGGCAGGGCTACGAGCAGTACTTC
CARSLVARQGYEQYF
>.|.|13|TRBJ1-2|TRBV19
TGTGCCAGTAGTACCCCAGGGTCCTATGGCTACACCTTC
CASSTPGSYGYTF
>.|TRBD1|14|TRBJ2-7|TRBV6-1
TGTGCCAGCAGTGCTGGACAGGGGTCTTACGAGCAGTACTTC
CASSAGQGSYEQYF
>.|.|13|TRBJ2-7|TRBV5-8
TGTGCCAGCAGCCTCAGGGTTACCTACGAGCAGTACTTC
CASSLRVTYEQYF
>.|.|13|TRBJ2-5|TRBV28
TGTGCCAGCAGTGCAGGGGACCAAGAGACCCAGTACTTC
CASSAGDQETQYF
>.|.|17|TRBJ2-1|TRBV19
TGTGCCAGTACCCCCTTAGGTTTGGGGGGCTCCTACAATGAGCAGTTCTTC
CASTPLGLGGSYNEQFF
>.|.|13|TRBJ2-7|TRBV28
TGTGCCAGCAGCTGGTACAGAACCTACGAGCAGTACTTC
CASSWYRTYEQYF
>.|.|11|TRBJ2-3|TRBV6-6
TGTGCCAGCAGTTCACAGGATACGCAGTATTTT
CASSSQDTQYF
>.|.|21|TRBJ1-4|TRBV7-8
TGTGCCAGCAGCCTCCGCTACATTGATCGTCAGGGGACCAACCAAGGTGAAAAACTGTTTTTT
CASSLRYIDRQGTNQGEKLFF
>.|.|13|TRBJ1-5|TRBV7-2
TGTGCCAGCACTACCAACAGCAATCAGCCCCAGCATTTT
CASTTNSNQPQHF
>.|TRBD2|16|TRBJ2-5|TRBV15
TGTGCCACCAGCAGCCCCGGTAGCGGGGGGGCAAAGACCCAGTACTTC
CATSSPGSGGAKTQYF
>.|.|18|TRBJ1-5|TRBV4-2
TGTGCCAGCAGCCTCCTCGGGGGGGGACTACTTGAATCTCAGCCCCAGCATTTT
CASSLLGGGLLESQPQHF
>.|.|17|TRBJ2-5|TRBV23-1
TGCGCCAGCAGTCAATCGTACTTCCTCCAAGACCAAGAGACCCAGTACTTC
CASSQSYFLQDQETQYF
>.|TRBD2|15|TRBJ2-1|TRBV5-6
TGTGCCAGCAGCGTGACTAGCGGGGGTTACAATGAGCAGTTCTTC
CASSVTSGGYNEQFF
>.|TRBD1|14|TRBJ2-7|TRBV5-6
TGTGCCAGCAGCGCGACAGGGGGATACTACGAGCAGTACTTC
CASSATGGYYEQYF
>.|TRBD1|16|TRBJ1-6|TRBV14
TGTGCCAGCAGCCAAGATGCCACAGGGGGTAGTTCACCCCTCCACTTT
CASSQDATGGSSPLHF
>.|.|13|TRBJ1-5|TRBV27
TGTGCCAGCAGTTTATGGGCTAATCAGCCCCAGCATTTT
CASSLWANQPQHF
>.|.|16|TRBJ1-1|TRBV29-1
TGCAGCGGGAAAGGGGGGGCGTCTCTTGCTAACACTGAAGCTTTCTTT
CSGKGGASLANTEAFF
>.|TRBD1|15|TRBJ2-7|TRBV5-1
TGCGCCAGCAGCTTGGGTGTAGGGGGCACCTACGAGCAGTACTTC
CASSLGVGGTYEQYF
>.|TRBD1|14|TRBJ1-1|TRBV4-2
TGTGCCAGCAGCCAGCCGGGACAGCTCACTGAAGCTTTCTTT
CASSQPGQLTEAFF
>.|TRBD1|15|TRBJ1-5|TRBV19
TGTGCCAGTAGGGGAGGACAGGGAGGACTCCAGCCCCAGCATTTT
CASRGGQGGLQPQHF
>.|.|15|TRBJ1-6|TRBV27
TGTGCCAGCACCTACAGGGTCTCCTATAATTCACCCCTCCACTTT
CASTYRVSYNSPLHF
>.|TRBD2|16|TRBJ2-1|TRBV5-1
TGCGCCAGCAGCAACCGACGGGGGGACCCTTACAATGAGCAGTTCTTC
CASSNRRGDPYNEQFF
>once|.|14|TRBJ2-2|TRBV6-6
TGTGCCAGCAGATTCAGACAGTCAACCGGGGAGCTGTTTTTT
CASRFRQSTGELFF
>.|.|12|TRBJ2-7|TRBV6-6
TGTGCCAGCAGTTTCGTCTCCTACGAGCAGTACTTC
CASSFVSYEQYF
>.|.|16|TRBJ2-3|TRBV5-4
TGTGCCAGCAGCTTGGATGTGGGGGGGCAGGCAGATACGCAGTATTTT
CASSLDVGGQADTQYF
>.|.|17|TRBJ2-1|TRBV21-1
TGTGCCAGCAGCGCTCCCGGTCCGGAGAGCTCCTACAATGAGCAGTTCTTC
CASSAPGPESSYNEQFF
>.|TRBD1|12|TRBJ2-7|TRBV28
TGTGCCAGCAGTTTCAGGGGGCAACAGCAGTACTTC
CASSFRGQQQYF
>.|.|15|TRBJ1-2|TRBV6-6
TGTGCCAGCAGGGTGGGGGGGGCCGCTAACTATGGCTACACCTTC
CASRVGGAANYGYTF
>.|.|16|TRBJ2-5|TRBV28
TGTGCCAGCAGTTCCCCCGGACCCACGGGGGAAGAGACCCAGTACTTC
CASSSPGPTGEETQYF
>.|.|12|TRBJ1-1|TRBV10-3
TGTGCCATCAGTGAGTCGTCAGGGCACGCTTTCTTT
CAISESSGHAFF
>.|TRBD2|15|TRBJ2-3|TRBV11-2
TGTGCCAGCAGCCTAGCGGGGGGCCGGGGGAATACGCAGTATTTT
CASSLAGGRGNTQYF
>.|TRBD1|15|TRBJ2-1|TRBV27
TGTGCCAGCAGCCCAGACAGGGGCGCCTACAATGAGCAGTTCTTC
CASSPDRGAYNEQFF
>.|.|14|TRBJ1-1|TRBV27
TGTGCCAGCAGTTCGGTGAACCCGAACACTGAAGCTTTCTTT
CASSSVNPNTEAFF
>.|.|14|TRBJ1-4|TRBV2
TGTGCCAGCGGACCCCGAGGACAGAATGAAAAACTGTTTTTT
CASGPRGQNEKLFF
>.|TRBD2|15|TRBJ2-2|TRBV11-2
TGTGCCAGCAGCCTTAGCGGGAGGAGGGGCGGGGAGCTGTTTTTT
CASSLSGRRGGELFF
>few|TRBD1|13|TRBJ1-2|TRBV28
TGTGCCAGCAGTCTCAGGGACAGGGGTAGCTACACCTTC
CASSLRDRGSYTF
>.|TRBD2|16|TRBJ2-7|TRBV7-8
TGTGCCAGCAGCCTTAGGACTAGCGGGAGTAACTACGAGCAGTACTTC
CASSLRTSGSNYEQYF
>.|TRBD2|15|TRBJ2-7|TRBV5-1
TGCGCCAGCAGCTTGGGGTTAACTAGCGGGACCGAGCAGTACTTC
CASSLGLTSGTEQYF
>few|TRBD2|14|TRBJ2-7|TRBV10-3
TGTGCCATCAGAAACGAGGGACTAGCGGGTGTGCAGTACTTC
CAIRNEGLAGVQYF